This T cell receptor beta chain was sequenced for a study of shared clonotypes between healthy human individuals. Here immunoSEQ multiplex PCR was the method, and the copy in TCRdb shows in-frame clones only, minus some. The sample holds roughly 490,000 clones, approximately 80% seen once. Only Caucasian adults living in Nashville, Tennessee served as donors. V gave up 2 bases and J gave up 8 bases; unmatched junction bases: 6. The CDR3 contains 15 residues. Germline values: CDR1 MNHNS, CDR2 SASEGT. The sequenced sample consisted of PBMCs. The J gene is TRBJ2-1, the V gene TRBV6-1; 10 bases map to TRBD1. The receptor was derived from a woman between 40 and 50 years old in good health. Some clones in this sample may be carry-over from other donors' samples. Here the CDR3 reads CASSEMGQGIDEQFF. The CDR3 DNA sequence: TGTGCCAGCAGTGAAATGGGACAGGGGATTGATGAGCAGTTCTTC.